By its share, the clone carrying this T cell receptor (beta chain) is medium-sized. Its antigen remains unknown. The CDR3 loop spans 15 amino acids. Trimming took off 3 bases at V and 3 bases at J, with 14 bases between the two ends. Per germline, CDR1 MDHEN and CDR2 SYDVKM. The data stem from a study of HIV-infected children after antiretroviral therapy interruption. Study-level information: Most children had recorded EBV and CMV exposure. General study findings and limits: Naive CD4+ CDR3 sharing between time points fell after interruption began. Shared-triplet CDR3 clusters increased after treatment interruption in a few patients, significant only when one outlier was excluded.

RNA-based 3' RACE libraries used unique molecular identifiers. MiXCR, applied by TCRdb to the 3' RACE reads, yields one record per CDR3 protein. This table holds over 7,000 distinct CDR3 sequences, about 17% found once. Treatment denoted: PENTA 11 planned treatment interruption arm or continuous ART arm. This chain links TRBV28 with TRBJ1-1; no clear D. The clonotype was recovered from a pool of human donors with HIV. The starting material was CD45RO+ CD8+ T cells from PBMCs, pooled from several time points, obtained from a donor given antiretroviral therapy, either interrupted or continuous. Subset specified: memory CD8+ CD45RO+ CD45RA- T cells. CDR3 protein: CASSFLVWDHTEAFF. CDR3 nucleotide sequence: TGTGCCAGCAGTTTCCTTGTTTGGGATCACACTGAAGCTTTCTTT.